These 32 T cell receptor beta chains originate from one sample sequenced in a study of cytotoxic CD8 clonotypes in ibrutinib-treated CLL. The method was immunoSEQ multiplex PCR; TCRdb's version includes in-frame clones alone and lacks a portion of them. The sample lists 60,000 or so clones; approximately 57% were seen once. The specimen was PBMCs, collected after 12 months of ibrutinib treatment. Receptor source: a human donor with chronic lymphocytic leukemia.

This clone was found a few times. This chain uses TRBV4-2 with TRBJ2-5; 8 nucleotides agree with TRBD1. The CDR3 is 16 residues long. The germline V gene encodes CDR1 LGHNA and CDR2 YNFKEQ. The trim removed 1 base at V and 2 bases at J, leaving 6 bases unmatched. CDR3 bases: TGTGCCAGCAGCCAAGCAGGGGGCGGCCCACAAGAGACCCAGTACTTC. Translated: CASSQAGGGPQETQYF.

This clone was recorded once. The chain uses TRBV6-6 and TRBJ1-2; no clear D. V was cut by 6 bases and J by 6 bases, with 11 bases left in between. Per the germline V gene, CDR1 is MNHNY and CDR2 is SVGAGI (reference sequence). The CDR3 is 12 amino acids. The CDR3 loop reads CASSRQYDGYTF. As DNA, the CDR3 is TGTGCCAGCAGCCGGCAGTACGATGGCTACACCTTC.

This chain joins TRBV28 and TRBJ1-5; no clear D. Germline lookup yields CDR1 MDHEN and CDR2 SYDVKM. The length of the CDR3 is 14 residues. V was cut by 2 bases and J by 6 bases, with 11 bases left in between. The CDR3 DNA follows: TGTGCCAGCAGTTTAGTTTCCGGGTCTCAGCCCCAGCATTTT. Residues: CASSLVSGSQPQHF.

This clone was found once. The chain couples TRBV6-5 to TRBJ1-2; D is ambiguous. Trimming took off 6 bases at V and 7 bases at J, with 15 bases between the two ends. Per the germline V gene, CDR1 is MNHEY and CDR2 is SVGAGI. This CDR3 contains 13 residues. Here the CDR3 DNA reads TGTGCCAGCAGCGAAAGGAAAGGCGGTGGCTACACCTTC. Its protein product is CASSERKGGGYTF.

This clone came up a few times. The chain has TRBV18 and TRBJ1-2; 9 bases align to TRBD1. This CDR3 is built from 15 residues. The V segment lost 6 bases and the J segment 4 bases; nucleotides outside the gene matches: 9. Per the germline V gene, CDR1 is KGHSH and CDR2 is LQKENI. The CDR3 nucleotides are TGTGCCAGCTCCCCTCTACAGGGGGCCTCCTATGGCTACACCTTC. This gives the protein CASSPLQGASYGYTF.

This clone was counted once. CDR3 sequence reads: CASSHAGARYEQYF. In nucleotides, the CDR3 is TGTGCCAGCAGCCATGCGGGGGCGCGCTACGAGCAGTACTTC. The chain is built from TRBV7-9 and TRBJ2-7, with D maybe TRBD2 (7 bases). CDR3 size: 14 residues. Trimming took off 5 bases at V and 3 bases at J, with 14 bases between the two ends. Germline V lookup: CDR1 SEHNR, CDR2 FQNEAQ (reference sequence).

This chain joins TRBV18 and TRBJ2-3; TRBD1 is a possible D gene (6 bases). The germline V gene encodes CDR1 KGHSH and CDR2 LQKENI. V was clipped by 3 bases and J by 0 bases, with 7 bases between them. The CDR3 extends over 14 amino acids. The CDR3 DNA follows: TGTGCCAGCTCACCCGGACAGAGCACAGATACGCAGTATTTT. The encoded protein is CASSPGQSTDTQYF.

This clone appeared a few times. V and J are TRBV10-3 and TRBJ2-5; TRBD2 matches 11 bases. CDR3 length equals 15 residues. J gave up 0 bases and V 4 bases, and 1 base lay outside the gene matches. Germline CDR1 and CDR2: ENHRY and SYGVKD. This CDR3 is CAISGTSGYQETQYF. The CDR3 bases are TGTGCCATCAGTGGGACTAGCGGGTACCAAGAGACCCAGTACTTC.

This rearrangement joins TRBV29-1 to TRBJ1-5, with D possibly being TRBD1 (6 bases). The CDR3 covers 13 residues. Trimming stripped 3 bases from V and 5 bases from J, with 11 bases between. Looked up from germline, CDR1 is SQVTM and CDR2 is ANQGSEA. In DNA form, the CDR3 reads TGCAGCGTTGAGTGGGGGCCGGATCAGCCCCAGCATTTT. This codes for CSVEWGPDQPQHF.

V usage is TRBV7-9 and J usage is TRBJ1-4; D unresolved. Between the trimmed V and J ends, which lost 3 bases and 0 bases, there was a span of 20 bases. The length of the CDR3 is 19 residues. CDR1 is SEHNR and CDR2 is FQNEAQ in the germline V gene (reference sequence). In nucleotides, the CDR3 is TGTGCCAGCAGCTTTACTACGGGGTTAGTGTCTGCAACTAATGAAAAACTGTTTTTT. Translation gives CASSFTTGLVSATNEKLFF.

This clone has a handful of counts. CDR3 region: CSVSLGPGTGELFF. For the CDR3, the DNA is TGCAGCGTTTCCCTCGGCCCCGGCACCGGGGAGCTGTTTTTT. The chain has TRBV29-1 and TRBJ2-2; D ambiguous. V was pared by 5 bases and J by 4 bases, with 14 bases between. CDR1 SQVTM and CDR2 ANQGSEA come from the germline V gene. The CDR3 extends over 14 amino acids.

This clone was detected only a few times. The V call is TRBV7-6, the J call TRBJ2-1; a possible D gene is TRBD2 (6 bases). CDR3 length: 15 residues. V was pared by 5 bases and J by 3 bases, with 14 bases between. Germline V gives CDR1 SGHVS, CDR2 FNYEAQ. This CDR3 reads CASSRSGSYYNEQFF. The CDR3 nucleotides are TGTGCCAGCAGCCGCAGCGGGTCCTACTACAATGAGCAGTTCTTC. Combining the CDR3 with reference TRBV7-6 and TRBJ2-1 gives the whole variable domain GAGVSQSPRYKVTKRGQDVALRCDPISGHVSLYWYRQALGQGPEFLTYFNYEAQQDKSGLPNDRFSAERPEGSISTLTIQRTEQRDSAMYRCASSRSGSYYNEQFFGPGTRLTVL.

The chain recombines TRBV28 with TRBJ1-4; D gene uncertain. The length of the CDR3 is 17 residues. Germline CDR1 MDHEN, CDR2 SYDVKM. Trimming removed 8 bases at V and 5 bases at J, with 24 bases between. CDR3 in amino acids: CASGITARTERNEKLFF. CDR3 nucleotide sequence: TGTGCCAGCGGGATAACGGCTCGGACGGAGCGCAATGAAAAACTGTTTTTT. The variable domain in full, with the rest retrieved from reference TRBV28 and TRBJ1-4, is DVKVTQSSRYLVKRTGEKVFLECVQDMDHENMFWYRQDPGLGLRLIYFSYDVKMKEKGDIPEGYSVSREKKERFSLILESASTNQTSMYLCASGITARTERNEKLFFGSGTQLSVL.

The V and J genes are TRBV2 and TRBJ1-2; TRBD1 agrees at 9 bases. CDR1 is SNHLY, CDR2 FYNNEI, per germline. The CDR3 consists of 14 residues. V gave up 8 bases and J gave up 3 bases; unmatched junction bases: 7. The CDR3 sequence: CASERTGDDYGYTF. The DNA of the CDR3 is TGTGCCAGCGAAAGGACAGGGGATGACTATGGCTACACCTTC.

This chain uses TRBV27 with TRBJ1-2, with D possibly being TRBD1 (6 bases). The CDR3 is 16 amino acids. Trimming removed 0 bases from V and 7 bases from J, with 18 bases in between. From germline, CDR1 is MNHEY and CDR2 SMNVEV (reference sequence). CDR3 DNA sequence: TGTGCCAGCAGTTTATCGGGATCGGGGGGCGCGGGTGGCTACACCTTC. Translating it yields CASSLSGSGGAGGYTF.

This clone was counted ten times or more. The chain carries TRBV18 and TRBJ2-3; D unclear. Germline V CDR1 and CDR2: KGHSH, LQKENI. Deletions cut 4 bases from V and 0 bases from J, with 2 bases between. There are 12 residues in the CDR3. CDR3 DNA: TGTGCCAGCTCACACAGCACAGATACGCAGTATTTT. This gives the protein CASSHSTDTQYF.

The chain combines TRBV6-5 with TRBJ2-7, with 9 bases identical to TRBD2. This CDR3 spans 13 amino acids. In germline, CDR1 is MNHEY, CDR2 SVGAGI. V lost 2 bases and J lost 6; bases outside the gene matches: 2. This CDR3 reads CASSYIAGVEQYF. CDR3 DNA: TGTGCCAGCAGTTACATAGCGGGAGTCGAGCAGTACTTC.

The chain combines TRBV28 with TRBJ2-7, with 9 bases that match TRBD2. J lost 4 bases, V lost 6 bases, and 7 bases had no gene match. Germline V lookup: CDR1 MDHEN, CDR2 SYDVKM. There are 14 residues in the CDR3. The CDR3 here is CASSPSAGGYEQYF. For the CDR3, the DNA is TGTGCCAGCAGCCCCTCCGCGGGAGGGTACGAGCAGTACTTC.

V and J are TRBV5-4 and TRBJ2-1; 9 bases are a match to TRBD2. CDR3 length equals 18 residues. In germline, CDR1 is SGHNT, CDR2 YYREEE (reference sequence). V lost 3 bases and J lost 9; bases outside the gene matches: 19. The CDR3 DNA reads TGTGCCAGCAGCTCCAGGCGGGGTAGCGGGAGAGGGCTGGGTGAGCAGTTCTTC. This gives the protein CASSSRRGSGRGLGEQFF.

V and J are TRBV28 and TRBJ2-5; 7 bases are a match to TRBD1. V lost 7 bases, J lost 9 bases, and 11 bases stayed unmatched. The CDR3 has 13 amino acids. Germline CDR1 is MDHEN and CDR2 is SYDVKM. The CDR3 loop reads CASNRDRIGAQYF. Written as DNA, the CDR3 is TGTGCCAGCAACCGGGACAGAATAGGGGCCCAGTACTTC.

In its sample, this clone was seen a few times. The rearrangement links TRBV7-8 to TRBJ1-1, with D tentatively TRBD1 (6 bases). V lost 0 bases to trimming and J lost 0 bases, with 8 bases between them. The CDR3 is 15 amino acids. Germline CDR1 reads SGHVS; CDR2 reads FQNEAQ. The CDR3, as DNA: TGTGCCAGCAGCTTAGCAGGGGGGATGAACACTGAAGCTTTCTTT. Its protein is CASSLAGGMNTEAFF.

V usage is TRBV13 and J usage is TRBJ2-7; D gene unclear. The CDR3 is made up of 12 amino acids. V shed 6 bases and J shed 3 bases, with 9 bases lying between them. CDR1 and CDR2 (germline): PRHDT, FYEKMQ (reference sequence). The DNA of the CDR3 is TGTGCCAGCAGTGATACGGGCTACGAGCAGTACGTC. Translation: CASSDTGYEQYV.

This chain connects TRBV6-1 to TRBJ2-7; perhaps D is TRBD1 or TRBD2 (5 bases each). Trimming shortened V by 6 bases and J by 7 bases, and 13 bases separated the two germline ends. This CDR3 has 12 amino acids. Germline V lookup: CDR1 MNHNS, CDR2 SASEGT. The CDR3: CASSDYRYEQYF. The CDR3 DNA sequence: TGTGCCAGCAGCGACTACAGGTATGAGCAGTACTTC.

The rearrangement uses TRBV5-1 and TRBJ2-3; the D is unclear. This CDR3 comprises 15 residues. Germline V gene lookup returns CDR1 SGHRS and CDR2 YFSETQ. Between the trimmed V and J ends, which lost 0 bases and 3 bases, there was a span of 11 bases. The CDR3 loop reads CASSLDGLVTDTQYF. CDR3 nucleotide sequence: TGCGCCAGCAGCTTGGATGGTCTAGTAACAGATACGCAGTATTTT.

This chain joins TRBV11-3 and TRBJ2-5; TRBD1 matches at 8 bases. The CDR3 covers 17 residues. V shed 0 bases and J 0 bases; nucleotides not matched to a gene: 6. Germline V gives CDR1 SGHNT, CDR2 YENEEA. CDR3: CASSLDRGRGYQETQYF. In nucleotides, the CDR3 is TGTGCCAGCAGCTTAGACAGGGGGCGCGGGTACCAAGAGACCCAGTACTTC.

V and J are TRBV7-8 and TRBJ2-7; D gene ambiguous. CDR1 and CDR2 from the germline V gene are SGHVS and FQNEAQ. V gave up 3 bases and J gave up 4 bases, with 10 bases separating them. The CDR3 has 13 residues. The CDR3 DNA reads TGTGCCAGCAGCTTGAATTCGGATTACGAGCAGTACGTC. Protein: CASSLNSDYEQYV.

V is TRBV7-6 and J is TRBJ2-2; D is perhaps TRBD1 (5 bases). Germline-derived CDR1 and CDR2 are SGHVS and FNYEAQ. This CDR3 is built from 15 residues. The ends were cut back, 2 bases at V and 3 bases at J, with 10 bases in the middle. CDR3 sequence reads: CASSLRDSYTGELFF. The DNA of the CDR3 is TGTGCCAGCAGCTTACGTGACAGCTACACCGGGGAGCTGTTTTTT.

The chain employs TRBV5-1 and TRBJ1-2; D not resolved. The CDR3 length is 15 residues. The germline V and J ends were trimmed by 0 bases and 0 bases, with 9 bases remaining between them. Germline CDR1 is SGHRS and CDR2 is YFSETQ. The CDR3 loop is CASSLEAGSNYGYTF. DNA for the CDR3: TGCGCCAGCAGCTTGGAGGCAGGATCTAACTATGGCTACACCTTC.

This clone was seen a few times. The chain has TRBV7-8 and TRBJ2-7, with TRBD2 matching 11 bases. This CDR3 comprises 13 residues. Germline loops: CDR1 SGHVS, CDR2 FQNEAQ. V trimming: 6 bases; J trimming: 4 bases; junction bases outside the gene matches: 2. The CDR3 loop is CASSRLAGYEQYV. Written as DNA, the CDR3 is TGTGCCAGCAGTCGACTAGCGGGGTACGAGCAGTACGTC.

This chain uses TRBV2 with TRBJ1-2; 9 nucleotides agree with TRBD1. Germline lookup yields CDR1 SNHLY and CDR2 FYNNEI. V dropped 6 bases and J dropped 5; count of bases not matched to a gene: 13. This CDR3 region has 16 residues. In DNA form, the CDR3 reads TGTGCCAGCAGCCCGACTCGGACAGGGGAGAGGTATGGCTACACCTTC. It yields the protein CASSPTRTGERYGYTF.

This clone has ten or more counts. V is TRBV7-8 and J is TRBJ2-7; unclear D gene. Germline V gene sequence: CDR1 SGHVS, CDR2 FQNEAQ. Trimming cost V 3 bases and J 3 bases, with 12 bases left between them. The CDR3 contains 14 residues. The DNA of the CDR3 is TGTGCCAGCAGCTTTGGCGGCCGGTACTACGAGCAGTACTTC. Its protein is CASSFGGRYYEQYF.

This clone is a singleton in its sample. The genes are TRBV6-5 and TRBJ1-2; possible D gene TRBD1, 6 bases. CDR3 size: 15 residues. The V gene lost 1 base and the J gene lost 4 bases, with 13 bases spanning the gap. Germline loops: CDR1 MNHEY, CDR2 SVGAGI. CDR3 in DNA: TGTGCCAGCAGTTACTTACAGGGACCCCTCTATGGCTACACCTTC. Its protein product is CASSYLQGPLYGYTF.